This T cell receptor beta chain is from a study of cytomegalovirus exposure and HLA in healthy donors. Measured with immunoSEQ multiplex PCR; TCRdb has only the in-frame clones, and not every one. The sample contains some 170,000 clones, just under 90% of which appear only once. This clone was detected only once. Looked up from germline, CDR1 is SGHTA and CDR2 is FQGNSA. V dropped 5 bases and J dropped 0; count of bases not matched to a gene: 3. The CDR3 extends over 14 amino acids. Sequencing was carried out using PBMCs. The clonotype originates from a woman younger than 45 in good health and CMV-seronegative. The V call is TRBV7-2, the J call TRBJ1-2; 7 bases line up with TRBD1. The CDR3 sequence: CASSPQGANYGYTF. The CDR3 region has the DNA TGTGCCAGCAGCCCCCAGGGGGCTAACTATGGCTACACCTTC.